This entry is about one T cell receptor (beta chain). These data come from a study of blood T cell repertoires in COVID-19. Trimming left V 6 bases short and J 2 bases short, with 10 bases between. The CDR3 contains 13 residues. CDR1 ENHRY and CDR2 SYGVKD come from the germline V gene. Authors' processing steps: Reference gene primer amplification in the assay estimated nucleated cell counts. TCRdb's table, derived via immunoSEQ multiplex PCR, lists solely in-frame clones and lacks some. V, J and clone size are taken as reported in that table, and D and trimming were inferred from the DNA itself. The table has 90,000 to 150,000 clones, roughly 80% seen once; the top ten hold 7.9%.

The rearrangement joins TRBV10-3 to TRBJ1-2; D not certain. Material: peripheral blood. This TCR came from a human donor in a cohort sampled during active COVID-19. The CDR3 spells CAISLDGNYGYTF. Written as DNA, the CDR3 is TGTGCCATCAGCCTCGACGGGAACTATGGCTACACCTTC.